This T cell receptor beta chain derives from a study of T cell responses to AZD1222 COVID-19 vaccine. General observations from the study: Donors were largely white British and mainly female; clonal diversity was possibly underestimated. Distributed over spike, vaccine-associated CD4 TCRs predominated at 160-218 and 743-854. The peak T cell response came first, and repertoires were sampled only after it. When two AZD1222 doses had been given, Spike-specific TCR breadth and depth rose.

A remark on this clone: Its cognate antigen is unknown.

Generated by immunoSEQ multiplex PCR, the TCRdb table keeps only in-frame clones and is missing some. Found here are some 150,000 clones, 88% of them singletons; the top ten hold less than 15%. The CDR3 spans 13 residues. Trimming stripped 6 bases from V and 3 bases from J, with 8 bases between. The chain links TRBV12-3 or TRBV12-4 to TRBJ1-4; a weak D match, TRBD1 (5 bases). The input for sequencing was peripheral blood, taken on day 0 of AZD1222 vaccination. The TCR sequence derives from an adult in good health. CDR3 sequence (DNA): TGTGCCAGCAGCGCAGGGTCTAATGAAAAACTGTTTTTT. This gives the protein CASSAGSNEKLFF.